The entry that follows covers one T cell receptor (beta chain) sequence. The CDR3 runs to 16 residues. From germline, CDR1 is MDHEN and CDR2 SYDVKM. Germline trimming cut 5 bases from V and 5 bases from J; bases unmatched to any gene: 12. Clones were sequenced by immunoSEQ multiplex PCR, and TCRdb holds only the in-frame ones, with some missing. There are 250,000 to 350,000 clones in the sample; around 87% occur only once, and approximately 8% lies in the top ten. The sample originates from a study of blood T cell repertoires in COVID-19. Study information: Acute and convalescent COVID-19 specimens originated in the United States, Italy and Spain.

The source material was peripheral blood. This clonotype was obtained from a woman between 45 and 65 years old who had recovered from COVID-19. This chain links TRBV28 with TRBJ1-2; 9 nucleotides align to TRBD1. The CDR3 DNA reads TGTGCCAGCAGTCTTCCTACCGGGACAGGGAGATATGGCTACACCTTC. As protein: CASSLPTGTGRYGYTF.